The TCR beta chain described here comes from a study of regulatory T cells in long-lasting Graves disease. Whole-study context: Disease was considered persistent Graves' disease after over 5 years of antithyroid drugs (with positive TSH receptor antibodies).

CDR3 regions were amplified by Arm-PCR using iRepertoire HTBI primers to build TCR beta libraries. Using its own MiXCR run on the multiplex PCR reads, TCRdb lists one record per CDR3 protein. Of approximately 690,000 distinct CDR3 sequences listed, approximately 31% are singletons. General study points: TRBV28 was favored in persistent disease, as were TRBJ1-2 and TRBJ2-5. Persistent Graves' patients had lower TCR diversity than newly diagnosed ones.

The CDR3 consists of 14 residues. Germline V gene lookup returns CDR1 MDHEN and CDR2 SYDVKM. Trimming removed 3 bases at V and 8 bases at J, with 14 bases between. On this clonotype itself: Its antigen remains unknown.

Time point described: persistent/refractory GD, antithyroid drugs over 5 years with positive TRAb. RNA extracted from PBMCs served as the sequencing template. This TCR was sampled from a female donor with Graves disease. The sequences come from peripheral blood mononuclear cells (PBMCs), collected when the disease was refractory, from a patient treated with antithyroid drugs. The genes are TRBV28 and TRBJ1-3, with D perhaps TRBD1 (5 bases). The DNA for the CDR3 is TGTGCCAGCAGTTTTCGAGGTCTCAGGGACACCATATATTTT. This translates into CASSFRGLRDTIYF.